Listed below are T cell receptor beta chains from one sample, sequenced in a study of early T cells in non-severe SARS-CoV-2 infection. TCRdb fed the 5' RACE reads into MiXCR, producing one record per CDR3 protein. Among tens of thousands of distinct CDR3 sequences, 6% to 7.5% were seen once, and the ten largest hold around 23%. The sequencing here drew on whole blood, taken at baseline. Receptors were obtained from an adult who was a healthcare worker with PCR-confirmed SARS-CoV-2 infection or an uninfected control (not recorded which). Both conserved end residues are part of each CDR3. Each record gives: V gene, D gene, CDR3 protein. A D gene is named only where the DNA matches it firmly.

v_gene: TRBV7-9; d_gene: TRBD1; CDR3aa: CASRGAGGDTGELFF
v_gene: TRBV13; d_gene: NA; CDR3aa: CASSFLREFRADTQYF
v_gene: TRBV10-2; d_gene: TRBD1; CDR3aa: CASSDLPGQNNEQFF
v_gene: TRBV20-1; d_gene: NA; CDR3aa: CSAILAGLDNEQFF
v_gene: TRBV11-3; d_gene: NA; CDR3aa: CASSSFGGGSYNEQFF
v_gene: TRBV7-9; d_gene: NA; CDR3aa: CASSLFDGAGELFF
v_gene: TRBV12-5; d_gene: NA; CDR3aa: CASGLGNSGNTIYF
v_gene: TRBV20-1; d_gene: NA; CDR3aa: CSARDSLGSYNEQFF
v_gene: TRBV6-5; d_gene: TRBD2; CDR3aa: CASRGLAGRETQYF
v_gene: TRBV3-1; d_gene: TRBD1; CDR3aa: CASSQAPGQGNTEAFF
v_gene: TRBV29-1; d_gene: NA; CDR3aa: CSVGGAEFRFYNEQFF
v_gene: TRBV28; d_gene: TRBD1; CDR3aa: CASSLTTGSQNQPQHF
v_gene: TRBV7-9; d_gene: TRBD2; CDR3aa: CASSLKGGLADNEQFF
v_gene: TRBV11-1; d_gene: TRBD1; CDR3aa: CASSQGTGQETQYF
v_gene: TRBV6-5; d_gene: TRBD2; CDR3aa: CASSYGVGGVAKNIQYF
v_gene: TRBV29-1; d_gene: NA; CDR3aa: CSVSDPGQPQHF
v_gene: TRBV6-5; d_gene: TRBD2; CDR3aa: CASSRRVGGRGYEQYF
v_gene: TRBV27; d_gene: TRBD2; CDR3aa: CASNPSGHYNEQFF
v_gene: TRBV6-2/TRBV6-3; d_gene: NA; CDR3aa: CASSGARGSQETQYF
v_gene: TRBV4-1; d_gene: NA; CDR3aa: CASRLTERTDTQYF
v_gene: TRBV12-2; d_gene: NA; CDR3aa: CASRLKAPYTDTQYF
v_gene: TRBV19; d_gene: NA; CDR3aa: CASRGHAGELFF
v_gene: TRBV11-2; d_gene: NA; CDR3aa: CASSLSVGENEQFF
v_gene: TRBV9; d_gene: NA; CDR3aa: CASSNTKHF
v_gene: TRBV20-1; d_gene: NA; CDR3aa: CSARDGGVNQPQHF
v_gene: TRBV6-1; d_gene: TRBD2; CDR3aa: CASTQTSGSYEQYF
v_gene: TRBV12-3/TRBV12-4; d_gene: TRBD2; CDR3aa: CASSPTPGAGAYEQYF
v_gene: TRBV10-2; d_gene: NA; CDR3aa: CASSERTRLKETQYF
v_gene: TRBV11-2; d_gene: TRBD2; CDR3aa: CASSKQTSGRIYYEQYF
v_gene: TRBV30; d_gene: TRBD2; CDR3aa: CAWSDPGTSGRRYEQYF
v_gene: TRBV4-1; d_gene: TRBD2; CDR3aa: CASSHPGLAGGPGINEQFF
v_gene: TRBV27; d_gene: NA; CDR3aa: CASSLRFRGVNTGELFF
v_gene: TRBV4-2; d_gene: NA; CDR3aa: CASSQGGTGGTGELFF
v_gene: TRBV6-1; d_gene: NA; CDR3aa: CASTRDTLGQPQHF
v_gene: TRBV5-1; d_gene: TRBD1; CDR3aa: CASREGAAEGYNEQFF
v_gene: TRBV29-1; d_gene: NA; CDR3aa: CSVDRRPGELFF
v_gene: TRBV19; d_gene: NA; CDR3aa: CASARGDSGNTIYF
v_gene: TRBV5-1; d_gene: NA; CDR3aa: CASRRDGSPGNTIYF
v_gene: TRBV27; d_gene: NA; CDR3aa: CASSLSAGQAFF
v_gene: TRBV20-1; d_gene: NA; CDR3aa: CSALRRAYEQYF
v_gene: TRBV18; d_gene: NA; CDR3aa: CASSPRVAGSGEPQHF